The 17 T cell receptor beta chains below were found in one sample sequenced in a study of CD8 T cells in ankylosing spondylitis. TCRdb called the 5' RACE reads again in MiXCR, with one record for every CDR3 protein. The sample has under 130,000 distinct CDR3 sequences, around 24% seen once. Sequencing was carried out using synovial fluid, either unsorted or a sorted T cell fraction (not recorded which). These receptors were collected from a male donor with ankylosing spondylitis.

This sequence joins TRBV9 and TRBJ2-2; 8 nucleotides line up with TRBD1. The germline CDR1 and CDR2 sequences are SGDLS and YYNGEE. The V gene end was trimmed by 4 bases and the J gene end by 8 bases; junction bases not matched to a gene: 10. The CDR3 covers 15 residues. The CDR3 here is CASSPTPTGAGELFF. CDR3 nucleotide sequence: TGTGCCAGCAGCCCTACTCCGACAGGGGCTGGGGAGCTGTTTTTT.

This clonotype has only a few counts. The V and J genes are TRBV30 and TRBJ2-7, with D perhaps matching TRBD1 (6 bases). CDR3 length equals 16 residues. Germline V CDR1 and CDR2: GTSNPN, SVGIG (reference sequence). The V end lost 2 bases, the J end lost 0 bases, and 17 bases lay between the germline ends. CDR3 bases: TGTGCCTGGAGTACCTATCGACAGGTTCTCTCCTACGAGCAGTACTTC. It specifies CAWSTYRQVLSYEQYF.

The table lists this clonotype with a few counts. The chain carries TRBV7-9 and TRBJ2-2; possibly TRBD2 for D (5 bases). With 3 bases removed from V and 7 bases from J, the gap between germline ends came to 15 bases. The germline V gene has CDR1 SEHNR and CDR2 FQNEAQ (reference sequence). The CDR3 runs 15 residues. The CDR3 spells CASSFRGSLHGELFF. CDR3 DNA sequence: TGTGCCAGCAGCTTTCGGGGTTCTTTACACGGGGAGCTGTTTTTT.

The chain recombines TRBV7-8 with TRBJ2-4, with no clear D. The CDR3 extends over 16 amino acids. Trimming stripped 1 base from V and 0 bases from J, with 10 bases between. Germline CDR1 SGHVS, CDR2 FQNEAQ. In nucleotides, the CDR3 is TGTGCCAGCAGCTTAGGTGGGGTGCCAGCCAAAAACATTCAGTACTTC. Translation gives CASSLGGVPAKNIQYF.

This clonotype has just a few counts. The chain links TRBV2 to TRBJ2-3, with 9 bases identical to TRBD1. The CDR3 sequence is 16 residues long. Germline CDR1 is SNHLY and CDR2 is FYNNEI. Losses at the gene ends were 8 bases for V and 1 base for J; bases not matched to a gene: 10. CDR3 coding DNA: TGTGCCAGCGAATATCAGGGACAGGGACGCACAGATACGCAGTATTTT. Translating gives CASEYQGQGRTDTQYF.

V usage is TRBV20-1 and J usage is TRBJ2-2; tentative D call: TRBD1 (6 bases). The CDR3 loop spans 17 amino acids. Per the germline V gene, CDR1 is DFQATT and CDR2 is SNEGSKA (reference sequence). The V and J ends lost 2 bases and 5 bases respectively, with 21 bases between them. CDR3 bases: TGCAGTGCTAGAACCGTCTGGGGAAGGGGGAGTACCGGGGAGCTGTTTTTT. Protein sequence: CSARTVWGRGSTGELFF.

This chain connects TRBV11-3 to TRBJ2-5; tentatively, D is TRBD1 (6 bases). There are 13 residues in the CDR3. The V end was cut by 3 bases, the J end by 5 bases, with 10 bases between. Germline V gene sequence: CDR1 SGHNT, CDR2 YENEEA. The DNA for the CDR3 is TGTGCCAGCAGCTTGAGGCAGGGGGAGACCCAGTACTTC. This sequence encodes CASSLRQGETQYF.

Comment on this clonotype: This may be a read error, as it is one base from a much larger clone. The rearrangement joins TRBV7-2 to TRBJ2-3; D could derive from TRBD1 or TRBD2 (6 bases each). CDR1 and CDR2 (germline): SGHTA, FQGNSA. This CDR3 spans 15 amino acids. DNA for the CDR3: TGTGCCAGCAGCTTAGCTGTTGCGAGGGGGGATACGCAGAATTTT. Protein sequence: CASSLAVARGDTQNF.

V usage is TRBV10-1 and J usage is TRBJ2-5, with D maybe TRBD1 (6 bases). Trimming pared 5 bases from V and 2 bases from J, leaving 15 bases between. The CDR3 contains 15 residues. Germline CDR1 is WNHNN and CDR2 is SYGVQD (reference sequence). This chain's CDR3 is CASSPFRQGQETQYF. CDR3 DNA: TGCGCCAGCAGTCCATTTCGCCAGGGGCAAGAGACCCAGTACTTC.

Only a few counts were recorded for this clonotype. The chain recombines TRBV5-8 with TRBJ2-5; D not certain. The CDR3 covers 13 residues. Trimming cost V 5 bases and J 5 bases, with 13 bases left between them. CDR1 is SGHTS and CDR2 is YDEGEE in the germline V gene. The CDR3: CASRMIGLETQYF. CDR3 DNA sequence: TGTGCCAGCAGGATGATCGGGTTGGAGACCCAGTACTTC.

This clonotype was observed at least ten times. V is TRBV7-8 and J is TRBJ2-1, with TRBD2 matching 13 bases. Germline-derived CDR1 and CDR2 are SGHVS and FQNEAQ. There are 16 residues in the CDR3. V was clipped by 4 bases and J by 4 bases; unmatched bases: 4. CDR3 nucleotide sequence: TGTGCCAGCAGCTCCTGGACTAGCGGGGGATACAATGAGCAGTTCTTC. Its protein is CASSSWTSGGYNEQFF.

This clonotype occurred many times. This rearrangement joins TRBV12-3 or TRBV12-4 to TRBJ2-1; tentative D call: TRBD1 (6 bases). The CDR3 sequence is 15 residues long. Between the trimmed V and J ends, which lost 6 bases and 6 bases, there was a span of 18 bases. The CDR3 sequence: CASSRYQGPVNEQFF. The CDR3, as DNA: TGTGCCAGCAGCCGCTATCAGGGGCCGGTCAATGAGCAGTTCTTC.

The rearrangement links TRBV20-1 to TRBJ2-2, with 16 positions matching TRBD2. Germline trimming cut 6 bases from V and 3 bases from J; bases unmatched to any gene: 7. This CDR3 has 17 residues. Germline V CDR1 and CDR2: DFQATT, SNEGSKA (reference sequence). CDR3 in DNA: TGCAGTGCCCCGGGACTAGCGGGAGGGCCGGACACCGGGGAGCTGTTTTTT. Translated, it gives CSAPGLAGGPDTGELFF.

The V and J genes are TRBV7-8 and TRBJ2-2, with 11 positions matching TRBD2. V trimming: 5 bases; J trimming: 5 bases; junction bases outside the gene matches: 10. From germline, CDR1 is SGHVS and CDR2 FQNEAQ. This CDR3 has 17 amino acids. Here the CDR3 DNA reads TGTGCCAGCAGCCAGCGGGGGTGGACTAGCGGGACCGGGGAGCTGTTTTTT. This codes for CASSQRGWTSGTGELFF.

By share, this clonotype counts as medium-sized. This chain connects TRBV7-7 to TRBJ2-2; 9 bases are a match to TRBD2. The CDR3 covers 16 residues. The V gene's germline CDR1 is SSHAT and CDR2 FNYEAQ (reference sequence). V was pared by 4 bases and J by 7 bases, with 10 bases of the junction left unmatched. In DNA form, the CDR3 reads TGTGCCAGCAGCTCCGGGATAGCGGGAGCGGTCGGGGAGCTGTTTTTT. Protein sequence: CASSSGIAGAVGELFF.

The CDR3 spells CASSPRDSGQPQHF. The CDR3 nucleotides read TGTGCCAGCAGCCCCCGGGATTCGGGTCAGCCCCAGCATTTT. The rearrangement links TRBV11-2 to TRBJ1-5; D unclear. V lost 5 bases and J 6 bases, leaving 14 bases between the germline ends. Germline CDR1 is SGHAT and CDR2 is FQNNGV. This CDR3 has 14 residues.

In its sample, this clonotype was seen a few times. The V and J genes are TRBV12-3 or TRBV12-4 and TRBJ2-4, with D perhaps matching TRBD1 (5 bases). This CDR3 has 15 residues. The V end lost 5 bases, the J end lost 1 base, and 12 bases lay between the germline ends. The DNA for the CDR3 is TGTGCCAGCAGTCGGGCCTGGGGCGCCAAAAACATTCAGTACTTC. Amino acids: CASSRAWGAKNIQYF.